These T cell receptor beta chains were read from a single sample in a study of blood T cell repertoires in COVID-19. Measured with immunoSEQ multiplex PCR; TCRdb has only the in-frame clones, and not every one. Among about 170,000 clones listed, approximately 91% were seen once. Input material: peripheral blood. All receptors come from a man aged 18 to 30 with COVID-19, enrolled during active disease. Both conserved end residues are part of each CDR3.

TRBV10-3 CAISDMGQSNQPQHF
TRBV28 CASSFIREQPQHF
TRBV4-3 CASSQETGGPYGYTF
TRBV29-1 CSVESDRGYEQYF
TRBV6-5 CASRTLGQGNGYTF
TRBV28 CASSLSGLFYGYTF
TRBV2 CASSGLAGGSYNEQFF
TRBV2 CASTETGDQWQPQHF
TRBV12-3/TRBV12-4 CASSFAAWEQFF
TRBV27 CASSLWGTRLRGANVLTF
TRBV2 CASRADRGSNSPLHF
TRBV27 CASSDTGSNSPLHF
TRBV7-2 CASSEDRVRGYTF
TRBV7-2 CASSLNSGGSLEQYF
TRBV7-9 CASSTGQGEVGNTEAFF
TRBV7-2 CASSSLEMGGLGEQFF
TRBV7-2 CASSLWRSTSYNEQFF
TRBV9 CASSVWAGGPETQYF